This is a list of T cell receptor beta chains from one sample in a study of technical replicates of blood from a handful of donors. The protocol was immunoSEQ multiplex PCR, while the TCRdb copy is restricted to in-frame clones and leaves out a portion. The repertoire consists of tens of thousands of clones, with about 87% occurring once and the leading ten covering approximately 4.6%. Sequences were obtained from PBMCs. The receptors were sampled from a human donor in good health. Some clones in this sample may be carry-over from other donors' samples. Both conserved end residues are part of each CDR3. Each record gives: D gene, V gene, J gene, clone size, CDR3 length, CDR3 protein. A D gene is named only where the DNA matches it firmly. A clone size is listed for some rows: how often the clone was seen (once, few, many), or a class if it is expanded.

>-|TRBV4-3|TRBJ1-3|-|14
CASSRGVLENTIYF
>-|TRBV9|TRBJ1-4|-|8
CLREKLFF
>-|TRBV20-1|TRBJ1-2|once|10
CSARDSGYTF
>-|TRBV30|TRBJ2-7|few|11
CAWSVNSGQYF
>-|TRBV7-2|TRBJ1-5|-|12
CASSLVSGTQHF
>-|TRBV7-9|TRBJ2-1|-|15
CASSLTTPDYNEQFF
>TRBD1|TRBV4-2|TRBJ1-2|-|17
CASSHGNPRDRNYGYTF
>TRBD1|TRBV6-5|TRBJ1-2|-|14
CASSPGQGGGGYTF
>TRBD2|TRBV5-1|TRBJ2-1|-|14
CASSFGLAGNEQFF
>-|TRBV7-6|TRBJ2-1|-|16
CASSLVWGQGYNEQFF
>TRBD1|TRBV9|TRBJ1-2|-|16
CASSVEPGRGLYGYTF
>TRBD1|TRBV9|TRBJ1-3|-|15
CASSTGQGPGNTIYF
>-|TRBV29-1|TRBJ2-5|-|14
CSAGGPSYQETQYF
>-|TRBV6-6|TRBJ1-3|few|15
CASSLVGGHGNTIYF
>-|TRBV30|TRBJ2-5|-|13
CAWSGSTQETQYF
>TRBD1|TRBV30|TRBJ1-4|-|14
CAWTGTGGDGKLFF
>TRBD2|TRBV7-2|TRBJ2-3|-|16
CASSLLAGGKSDTQYF
>-|TRBV6-5|TRBJ1-2|-|16
CASSYQKTGTNYGYTF
>-|TRBV7-3|TRBJ1-5|-|13
CASSFGANQPQHF
>-|TRBV19|TRBJ1-3|-|14
CASSISGAGNTIYF
>TRBD2|TRBV12-5|TRBJ2-3|-|18
CASGLVLAGGRFGDTQYF
>TRBD2|TRBV18|TRBJ2-7|-|15
CASSPSGLAGVEQYF
>-|TRBV18|TRBJ2-5|-|14
CASSEQEGQETQYF
>TRBD2|TRBV10-3|TRBJ2-7|once|13
CAISGGGEYEQYF
>-|TRBV7-9|TRBJ1-1|-|14
CASSSQIWNTEAFF
>TRBD2|TRBV13|TRBJ2-1|-|15
CASSPTSGGADEQFF
>TRBD1|TRBV10-3|TRBJ2-2|-|16
CAISESMQGATGELFF
>-|TRBV4-1|TRBJ2-1|-|13
CASSRGQNNEQFF
>TRBD2|TRBV5-1|TRBJ2-1|-|16
CASSFRGGQLNDEQFF
>-|TRBV7-3|TRBJ1-2|once|14
CASSLDGGIYGYTF
>-|TRBV29-1|TRBJ1-1|-|13
CSARQTMNTEAFF
>TRBD2|TRBV13|TRBJ2-7|-|16
CASSWGSAGAAYEQYF
>-|TRBV7-6|TRBJ2-1|-|17
CASSLVPAGGVYNEQFF
>-|TRBV27|TRBJ2-1|-|16
CASTSRLVSSYNEQFF
>-|TRBV25-1|TRBJ2-1|-|16
CASSEYRGSSYNEQFF
>-|TRBV27|TRBJ1-6|-|14
CASSFEGATSPLHF
>-|TRBV7-6|TRBJ2-5|-|13
CASSRDFQETQYF
>-|TRBV5-1|TRBJ2-3|-|13
CASFVPGTDTQYF
>-|TRBV4-2|TRBJ2-1|few|14
CASSQEPDAGRQFF
>-|TRBV6-5|TRBJ1-2|-|12
CASSDSVYGYTF
>-|TRBV11-1|TRBJ2-3|-|14
CASSLGLSTDTQYF
>TRBD1|TRBV5-1|TRBJ2-7|-|14
CASTTGEASYEQYF
>TRBD1|TRBV7-9|TRBJ1-1|-|14
CASRTWTGNTEAFF
>-|TRBV5-4|TRBJ2-7|-|15
CASSTDKKDSYEQYF
>TRBD2|TRBV6-4|TRBJ2-1|few|15
CASSVLAGDNNEQFF
>TRBD2|TRBV7-7|TRBJ2-1|-|15
CASSPGLAGIYEQFF